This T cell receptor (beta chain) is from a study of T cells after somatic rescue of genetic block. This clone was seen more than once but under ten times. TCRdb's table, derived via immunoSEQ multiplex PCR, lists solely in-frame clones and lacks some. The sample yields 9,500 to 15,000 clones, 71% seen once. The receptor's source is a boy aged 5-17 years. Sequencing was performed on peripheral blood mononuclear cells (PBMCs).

CDR3 protein: CASSLIHPNTEAFF. DNA of the CDR3: TGTGCCAGCAGCTTAATTCACCCTAACACTGAAGCTTTCTTT. The chain links TRBV7-2 to TRBJ1-1; D not certain. Germline lookup yields CDR1 SGHTA and CDR2 FQGNSA. The CDR3 runs to 14 residues. V was cut by 2 bases and J by 2 bases, with 9 bases left in between.